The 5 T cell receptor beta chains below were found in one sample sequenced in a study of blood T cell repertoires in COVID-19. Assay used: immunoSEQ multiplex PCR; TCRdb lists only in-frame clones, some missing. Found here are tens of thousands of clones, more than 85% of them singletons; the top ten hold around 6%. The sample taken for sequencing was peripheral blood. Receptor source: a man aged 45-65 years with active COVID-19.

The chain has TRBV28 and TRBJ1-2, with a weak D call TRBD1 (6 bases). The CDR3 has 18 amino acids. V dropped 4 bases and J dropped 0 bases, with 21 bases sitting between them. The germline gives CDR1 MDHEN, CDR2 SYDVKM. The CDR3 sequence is CASSSPHLLGATNYGYTF. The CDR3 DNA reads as TGTGCCAGCAGTTCCCCTCATCTCTTGGGGGCGACTAACTATGGCTACACCTTC.

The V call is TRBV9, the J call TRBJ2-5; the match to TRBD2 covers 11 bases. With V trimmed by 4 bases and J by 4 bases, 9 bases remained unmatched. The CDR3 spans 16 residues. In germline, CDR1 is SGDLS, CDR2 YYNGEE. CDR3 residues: CASSPRGTSGGETQYF. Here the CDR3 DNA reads TGTGCCAGCAGCCCCCGAGGGACTAGCGGCGGAGAGACCCAGTACTTC.

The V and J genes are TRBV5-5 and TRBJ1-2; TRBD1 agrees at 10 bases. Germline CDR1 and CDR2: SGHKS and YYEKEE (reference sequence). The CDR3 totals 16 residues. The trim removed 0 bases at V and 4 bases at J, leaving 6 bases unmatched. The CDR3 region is CASSLATGGASYGYTF. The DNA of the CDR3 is TGTGCCAGCAGCTTGGCGACAGGGGGCGCGAGCTATGGCTACACCTTC. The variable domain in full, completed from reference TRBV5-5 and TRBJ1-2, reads DAGVTQSPTHLIKTRGQQVTLRCSPISGHKSVSWYQQVLGQGPQFIFQYYEKEERGRGNFPDRFSARQFPNYSSELNVNALLLGDSALYLCASSLATGGASYGYTFGSGTRLTVV.

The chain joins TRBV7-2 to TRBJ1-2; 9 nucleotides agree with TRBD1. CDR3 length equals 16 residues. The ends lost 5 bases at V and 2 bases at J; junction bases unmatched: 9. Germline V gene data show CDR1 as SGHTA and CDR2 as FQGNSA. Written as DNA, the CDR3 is TGTGCCAGCAGCCCGCGGACAGGGGCGGAGAACTATGGCTACACCTTC. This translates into CASSPRTGAENYGYTF.

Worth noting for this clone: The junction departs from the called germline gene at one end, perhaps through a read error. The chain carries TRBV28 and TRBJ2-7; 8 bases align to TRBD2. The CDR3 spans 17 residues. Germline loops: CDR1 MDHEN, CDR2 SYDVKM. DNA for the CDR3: TGTGCCAGCAGGCCTCGGGGGGGAGGACGGCGCTCCTCCGAGCAGTACTTC. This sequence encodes CASRPRGGGRRSSEQYF.